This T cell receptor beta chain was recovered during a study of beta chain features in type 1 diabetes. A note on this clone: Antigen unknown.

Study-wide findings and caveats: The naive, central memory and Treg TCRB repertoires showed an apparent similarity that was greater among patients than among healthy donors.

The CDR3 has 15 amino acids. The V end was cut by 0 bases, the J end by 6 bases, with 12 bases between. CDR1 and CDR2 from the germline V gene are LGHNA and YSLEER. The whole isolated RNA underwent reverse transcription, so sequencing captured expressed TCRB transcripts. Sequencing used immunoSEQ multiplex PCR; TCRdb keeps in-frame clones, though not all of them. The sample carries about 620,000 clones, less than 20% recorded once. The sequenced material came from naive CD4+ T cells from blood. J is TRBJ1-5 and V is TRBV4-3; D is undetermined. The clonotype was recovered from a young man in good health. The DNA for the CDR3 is TGCGCCAGCAGCCAAGAAACTGGGCACACTCAGCCCCAGCATTTT. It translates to CASSQETGHTQPQHF.